This is a list of T cell receptor beta chains from one sample in a study of cytomegalovirus exposure and HLA in healthy donors. TCRdb's table, derived via immunoSEQ multiplex PCR, lists solely in-frame clones and lacks some. Among 100,000 to 150,000 clones listed, more than 75% were seen once. Sequences were obtained from PBMCs. These receptors came from a woman in her sixties in good health and CMV-seropositive. Both conserved end residues are part of each CDR3. Fields, in order: V gene, clone size, D gene, J gene, CDR3 protein, CDR3 DNA. A D gene is named only where the DNA matches it firmly. Size values are once, few and many counts, or a class for expanded clones, and some rows have none.

>TRBV30|NA|TRBD1|TRBJ1-5
CAWRQGNGPNQPQHF
TGTGCCTGGAGACAGGGGAACGGACCCAATCAGCCCCAGCATTTT
>TRBV7-9|NA|NA|TRBJ1-1
CASSLWDILPNTEAFF
TGTGCCAGCAGCTTATGGGACATCCTACCGAACACTGAAGCTTTCTTT
>TRBV7-9|NA|TRBD2|TRBJ2-7
CASSSYLGAGGRNEQYF
TGTGCCAGCAGCTCGTACTTGGGAGCGGGAGGGCGGAACGAGCAGTACTTC
>TRBV2|NA|TRBD1|TRBJ1-5
CASTDLTGGPRQPQHF
TGTGCCAGCACCGATCTCACAGGGGGCCCAAGACAGCCCCAGCATTTT
>TRBV6-6|few|NA|TRBJ2-7
CASKEGQGYEQYF
TGTGCCAGCAAGGAGGGGCAGGGCTACGAGCAGTACTTC
>TRBV11-3|NA|NA|TRBJ2-3
CASSLKGADTQYF
TGTGCCAGCAGCCTTAAGGGGGCAGATACGCAGTATTTT
>TRBV2|NA|NA|TRBJ2-7
CASMDTGDEQYF
TGTGCCAGCATGGACACAGGCGACGAGCAGTACTTC
>TRBV2|NA|TRBD1|TRBJ1-2
CASSEGDRGLSGGYTF
TGTGCCAGCAGTGAAGGGGACAGGGGGCTTTCGGGGGGCTACACCTTC
>TRBV6-5|NA|NA|TRBJ1-1
CASRYGDTNTEAFF
TGTGCCAGCAGATATGGGGACACCAACACTGAAGCTTTCTTT
>TRBV4-2|NA|NA|TRBJ1-1
CASSLEGNTEAFF
TGTGCCAGCAGCCTCGAGGGAAACACTGAAGCTTTCTTT
>TRBV7-2|NA|NA|TRBJ1-5
CASSRQNQPQHF
TGTGCCAGCAGCCGACAAAATCAGCCCCAGCATTTT
>TRBV7-9|NA|NA|TRBJ1-2
CASSLEQYNYGYTF
TGTGCCAGCAGCTTAGAACAATATAACTATGGCTACACCTTC
>TRBV5-1|NA|TRBD1|TRBJ1-5
CASSIDGTVNQPQHF
TGCGCCAGCAGCATCGACGGGACAGTGAATCAGCCCCAGCATTTT
>TRBV5-4|NA|NA|TRBJ1-6
CASTLPGRENSPLHF
TGTGCCAGCACCTTACCGGGACGGGAGAATTCACCCCTCCACTTT
>TRBV29-1|NA|NA|TRBJ2-7
CSVRFRDTSYEQYF
TGCAGCGTTCGGTTCCGGGACACGTCCTACGAGCAGTACTTC
>TRBV5-1|NA|TRBD1|TRBJ2-1
CASSWGQGAGYEQFF
TGCGCCAGCAGCTGGGGACAGGGGGCAGGGTATGAGCAGTTCTTC
>TRBV30|once|TRBD1|TRBJ1-1
CASLQGARAEAFF
TGTGCCAGTTTACAGGGGGCCAGGGCTGAAGCTTTCTTT
>TRBV6-6|NA|TRBD2|TRBJ2-5
CASSPGGAGEQYF
TGTGCCAGCAGCCCCGGGGGGGCGGGGGAGCAGTACTTC
>TRBV27|NA|NA|TRBJ1-6
CASDTQPLHF
TGTGCCAGCGACACTCAACCCCTCCACTTT
>TRBV7-7|NA|NA|TRBJ2-2
CASSLGVNTGELFF
TGTGCCAGCAGCTTAGGCGTCAACACCGGGGAGCTGTTTTTT
>TRBV5-6|NA|NA|TRBJ2-7
CASSFEYEQYF
TGTGCCAGCAGCTTTGAGTACGAGCAGTACTTC
>TRBV14|NA|NA|TRBJ2-5
CASSQGQETQYF
TGTGCCAGCAGCCAAGGACAGGAGACCCAGTACTTC
>TRBV4-1|NA|NA|TRBJ1-1
CASSHLEGGAAAGTEAFF
TGCGCCAGCAGCCACCTGGAGGGGGGGGCCGCCGCGGGAACTGAAGCTTTCTTT
>TRBV4-3|NA|TRBD2|TRBJ2-3
CASSASLSRGLAGGTDTQYF
TGCGCCAGCAGCGCATCGCTGTCCAGGGGACTAGCGGGAGGCACAGATACGCAGTATTTT
>TRBV5-4|few|NA|TRBJ1-5
CASSLGTGNQPQHF
TGTGCCAGCAGCTTGGGGACGGGAAATCAGCCCCAGCATTTT